This TCR beta chain was recorded in a study of T cell responses to AZD1222 COVID-19 vaccine. The CDR3 extends over 13 amino acids. The germline V gene encodes CDR1 MDHEN and CDR2 SYDVKM. Trimming pared 0 bases from V and 4 bases from J, leaving 6 bases between. Data came from immunoSEQ multiplex PCR; TCRdb stores just in-frame clones and leaves some out. The data hold 95,000 or so clones, with around nine tenths observed a single time. Regarding the study as a whole: Epitopes outside B.1.351 and B.1.1.7 mutated regions reportedly drew nearly half of spike TCRs. There were vaccine-associated CD4 TCRs across spike, dominant at 160-218 and 743-854.

Comments on this clone: The antigen is undetermined.

This TCR was sampled from an adult in good health. The chain combines TRBV28 with TRBJ2-5; perhaps TRBD1 as D (6 bases). Sample: peripheral blood, taken on day 0 of MenACWY control vaccination. The CDR3 nucleotides read TGTGCCAGCAGTTTATGGGGGGCAGAGACCCAGTACTTC. It translates to CASSLWGAETQYF.